This paragraph covers one T cell receptor beta chain sequence. What it recognizes is unknown. Trimming removed 4 bases from V and 0 bases from J, with 12 bases in between. Germline lookup yields CDR1 SGHTA and CDR2 FQGNSA. The CDR3 sequence is 16 residues long. The data stem from a study of circulating and synovial CD4+ cells in juvenile arthritis. The table came from immunoSEQ multiplex PCR; TCRdb's copy has only in-frame clones and leaves some out. The sample yields 34,000 or so clones, just under 95% seen once. General study findings and limits: Measured synovium overlap likely understates the true shared repertoire. Some such blood samples were as oligoclonal as synovium. T cell genome counts differed by at least an order of magnitude between CPL and CD4 samples.

The sequenced material came from CD4+ T cells from blood. The rearrangement uses TRBV7-2 and TRBJ2-2; D possibly corresponds to TRBD1 (6 bases). The source of this sequence is a human donor with juvenile idiopathic arthritis. The CDR3 nucleotides are TGTGCCAGCAGCTCTGGACAGAAGTCGAACACCGGGGAGCTGTTTTTT. Translating it yields CASSSGQKSNTGELFF. Looking up the rest from reference TRBV7-2 and TRBJ2-2 gives the full variable domain: GAGVSQSPSNKVTEKGKDVELRCDPISGHTALYWYRQSLGQGLEFLIYFQGNSAPDKSGLPSDRFSAERTGGSVSTLTIQRTQQEDSAVYLCASSSGQKSNTGELFFGEGSRLTVL.